This T cell receptor (beta chain) was documented in a study of beta chain features in type 1 diabetes. The germline gives CDR1 MNHNY, CDR2 SVGAGI (reference sequence). CDR3 length equals 15 residues. The V end lost 6 bases, the J end lost 1 base, and 14 bases lay between the germline ends. About this clone: What it binds is unknown.

Expressed TCRB transcripts were sequenced after all isolated RNA was converted to cDNA. Repertoires were generated with immunoSEQ multiplex PCR, while TCRdb's copy carries only in-frame clones and drops some. Of hundreds of thousands of clones in the sample, over 11% were seen once. By way of CD45RO/CCR7/CD25/CD127/CD95/CD27, the CD4+ regulatory, stem cell-like memory, central memory and naive cells were sorted. Study findings and constraints: When Type 1 diabetes patients were examined, their TCRB CDR3s proved moderately but significantly shorter in all four CD4+ subsets.

The clonotype originates from a man aged 30 to 45 with type 1 diabetes. The specimen was naive CD4+ T cells from blood. V and J are TRBV6-6 and TRBJ2-3; tentative D call: TRBD1 (5 bases). As DNA, the CDR3 is TGTGCCAGCAGAACGACAGCCCTACGCACAGATACGCAGTATTTT. It translates to CASRTTALRTDTQYF.